These 30 T cell receptor beta chains were sequenced from one sample in a study of T cells in localized non-small cell lung cancer. Sequencing used immunoSEQ multiplex PCR; TCRdb keeps in-frame clones, though not all of them. Of approximately 60,000 clones detected, approximately 87% appear once; the ten largest clones hold almost 2%. The sequencing used peripheral blood, collected before any cancer treatment. The receptors were sampled from a woman aged 40-69 years with stage I lung adenocarcinoma.

This clone was seen just once. The chain links TRBV5-1 to TRBJ1-1; 7 bases fit TRBD1. This CDR3 comprises 15 residues. V shed 4 bases, J shed 1 base, and the junction held 7 bases outside the gene matches. Germline values: CDR1 SGHRS, CDR2 YFSETQ. CDR3 DNA sequence: TGCGCCAGCAGCCCAGGGGACAGCCAGAACACTGAAGCTTTCTTT. Protein: CASSPGDSQNTEAFF.

V gene TRBV7-2 combines with J gene TRBJ1-1, with 8 bases fitting TRBD1. CDR1 SGHTA and CDR2 FQGNSA come from the germline V gene. The V and J ends lost 2 bases and 4 bases, in that order; junction bases with no gene match: 9. The CDR3 length is 16 residues. The DNA of the CDR3 is TGTGCCAGCAGCTTAAGACCGACCACAGGGGGCACTGAAGCTTTCTTT. Translated, it gives CASSLRPTTGGTEAFF. The variable domain in full, with the rest retrieved from reference TRBV7-2 and TRBJ1-1, is GAGVSQSPSNKVTEKGKDVELRCDPISGHTALYWYRQSLGQGLEFLIYFQGNSAPDKSGLPSDRFSAERTGGSVSTLTIQRTQQEDSAVYLCASSLRPTTGGTEAFFGQGTRLTVV.

The genes are TRBV7-2 and TRBJ1-1; D not resolved. The germline V and J ends were trimmed by 3 bases and 1 base, with 15 bases remaining between them. The CDR3 is made up of 16 amino acids. Germline CDR1 is SGHTA and CDR2 is FQGNSA. The CDR3 region is CASSLGGGRKNTEAFF. CDR3 DNA: TGTGCCAGCAGCTTGGGTGGTGGCAGGAAGAACACTGAAGCTTTCTTT.

This clone appeared once. V gene TRBV5-1 combines with J gene TRBJ1-1; D perhaps matches TRBD1 (5 bases). Germline-derived CDR1 and CDR2 are SGHRS and YFSETQ. The CDR3 spans 14 residues. Trimming cost V 1 base and J 5 bases, with 12 bases left between them. Here the CDR3 reads CASSLTGLKTEAFF. The CDR3 DNA sequence: TGCGCCAGCAGCTTGACGGGGCTAAAGACTGAAGCTTTCTTT.

The rearrangement links TRBV9 to TRBJ2-1; the D gene is possibly TRBD2 (7 bases). Germline lookup yields CDR1 SGDLS and CDR2 YYNGEE. The CDR3 spans 17 residues. The germline V and J ends were trimmed by 5 bases and 6 bases, with 24 bases remaining between them. This CDR3 reads CASRYRVGTSAVNEQFF. The DNA of the CDR3 is TGTGCCAGCAGGTACAGGGTCGGAACTAGCGCTGTCAATGAGCAGTTCTTC.

V and J are TRBV28 and TRBJ1-1; D gene unclear. Trimming pared 1 base from V and 4 bases from J, leaving 10 bases between. This CDR3 spans 14 amino acids. Germline V gene sequence: CDR1 MDHEN, CDR2 SYDVKM. CDR3 bases: TGTGCCAGCAGTTTATTGAGAATGGGCACTGAAGCTTTCTTT. Amino acids: CASSLLRMGTEAFF.

DNA for the CDR3: TGCAGCGTTGAAACGGACCTTAATGAAAAACTGTTTTTT. The encoded protein is CSVETDLNEKLFF. The chain employs TRBV29-1 and TRBJ1-4; D not resolved. V shed 2 bases and J shed 4 bases, with 8 bases lying between them. Germline V gives CDR1 SQVTM, CDR2 ANQGSEA. The CDR3 loop spans 13 amino acids.

This clone was observed a handful of times. The chain is built from TRBV7-6 and TRBJ1-5; TRBD1 matches 7 bases. Germline CDR1 and CDR2: SGHVS and FNYEAQ. The V segment lost 4 bases and the J segment 2 bases; nucleotides outside the gene matches: 8. CDR3 length equals 16 residues. CDR3 in DNA: TGTGCCAGCAGCTCCAAGACAGGGAACGGCAATCAGCCCCAGCATTTT. Encoded protein: CASSSKTGNGNQPQHF.

The rearrangement uses TRBV9 and TRBJ2-7, with D tentatively TRBD2 (5 bases). Trimming stripped 4 bases from V and 0 bases from J, with 11 bases between. The CDR3 length is 14 residues. Germline loops: CDR1 SGDLS, CDR2 YYNGEE. CDR3 protein: CASSPGLSSYEQYF. The DNA of the CDR3 is TGTGCCAGCAGCCCAGGACTTAGCTCCTACGAGCAGTACTTC.

The V and J genes are TRBV7-9 and TRBJ2-3, with 7 bases that match TRBD2. Unmatched junction bases numbered 5, after V lost 5 bases and J lost 0 bases. The CDR3 totals 15 residues. Germline V gene lookup returns CDR1 SEHNR and CDR2 FQNEAQ (reference sequence). DNA of the CDR3: TGTGCCAGCAGCCCAGCGGGGATTAGCACAGATACGCAGTATTTT. It specifies CASSPAGISTDTQYF.

This chain uses TRBV27 with TRBJ2-7; tentative D call: TRBD2 (5 bases). The length of the CDR3 is 13 residues. CDR1 MNHEY and CDR2 SMNVEV come from the germline V gene (reference sequence). V was pared by 1 base and J by 6 bases, with 10 bases between. The CDR3 DNA reads TGTGCCAGCAGTTTATGGCGCGGGCTCGAGCAGTACTTC. It encodes CASSLWRGLEQYF.

This rearrangement joins TRBV6-1 to TRBJ2-3, with D possibly being TRBD2 (6 bases). Germline CDR1 reads MNHNS; CDR2 reads SASEGT. With 3 bases removed from V and 0 bases from J, the gap between germline ends came to 10 bases. The CDR3 has 15 amino acids. CDR3 region: CASSDGSPSTDTQYF. DNA for the CDR3: TGTGCCAGCAGTGACGGGAGTCCTAGCACAGATACGCAGTATTTT.

The chain employs TRBV6-1 and TRBJ2-3, with a weak D call TRBD2 (6 bases). Germline loops: CDR1 MNHNS, CDR2 SASEGT. The CDR3 contains 15 residues. V was pared by 3 bases and J by 3 bases, with 13 bases between. The CDR3 spells CASSDQPGVTDTQYF. Written as DNA, the CDR3 is TGTGCCAGCAGTGACCAACCGGGGGTGACAGATACGCAGTATTTT.

J is TRBJ1-1 and V is TRBV5-1; D is possibly TRBD1 (5 bases). The germline gives CDR1 SGHRS, CDR2 YFSETQ. Trimming took off 0 bases at V and 4 bases at J, with 13 bases between the two ends. The CDR3 totals 15 residues. The CDR3 region has the DNA TGCGCCAGCAGCTTGGGCGCAGGGTCCAGCACTGAAGCTTTCTTT. Protein product: CASSLGAGSSTEAFF.

The rearrangement joins TRBV7-3 to TRBJ1-1; D unresolved. Trimming pared 3 bases from V and 1 base from J, leaving 9 bases between. The CDR3 contains 14 residues. Germline CDR1 SGHTA, CDR2 FQGTGA. CDR3 DNA: TGTGCCAGCAGCTTTAAGGGAGGGAACACTGAAGCTTTCTTT. It translates to CASSFKGGNTEAFF. The full variable domain, with the rest looked up from reference TRBV7-3 and TRBJ1-1, is GAGVSQTPSNKVTEKGKYVELRCDPISGHTALYWYRQSLGQGPEFLIYFQGTGAADDSGLPNDRFFAVRPEGSVSTLKIQRTERGDSAVYLCASSFKGGNTEAFFGQGTRLTVV.

V and J are TRBV19 and TRBJ1-1, with D hard to call. Between the trimmed V and J ends, which lost 3 bases and 5 bases, there was a span of 10 bases. Germline values: CDR1 LNHDA, CDR2 SQIVND (reference sequence). The CDR3 consists of 13 residues. The CDR3 region is CASSIAGLTEAFF. CDR3 nucleotides: TGTGCCAGTAGTATCGCGGGCTTGACTGAAGCTTTCTTT. The variable domain in full, completed from reference TRBV19 and TRBJ1-1, reads DGGITQSPKYLFRKEGQNVTLSCEQNLNHDAMYWYRQDPGQGLRLIYYSQIVNDFQKGDIAEGYSVSREKKESFPLTVTSAQKNPTAFYLCASSIAGLTEAFFGQGTRLTVV.

The chain recombines TRBV4-3 with TRBJ1-2; no firm D call. The germline V gene has CDR1 LGHNA and CDR2 YSLEER. The germline V and J ends were trimmed by 0 bases and 7 bases, with 9 bases remaining between them. CDR3 length equals 13 residues. CDR3 in amino acids: CASSQDDLIGYTF. In nucleotides, the CDR3 is TGCGCCAGCAGCCAAGATGATTTGATTGGCTACACCTTC.

The CDR3 loop is CAWSLLKGRNEQFF. CDR3 coding DNA: TGTGCCTGGAGTCTCCTAAAGGGCCGCAATGAGCAGTTCTTC. This sequence joins TRBV30 and TRBJ2-1; D uncertain. The germline V gene has CDR1 GTSNPN and CDR2 SVGIG (reference sequence). The CDR3 is 14 amino acids. V gave up 2 bases and J gave up 6 bases, with 14 bases separating them.

V usage is TRBV14 and J usage is TRBJ2-5; D gene ambiguous. Gene TRBJ2-7 matches the end of the DNA better, so the J call may be wrong. CDR3 length: 13 residues. Germline V gene lookup returns CDR1 SGHDN and CDR2 FVKESK. In DNA form, the CDR3 reads TGTGCCAGCAGCCAAGAGCAGTCCTACGAGCAGTACTTC. It codes for CASSQEQSYEQYF.

The V and J genes are TRBV7-3 and TRBJ2-3, with a tentative D call TRBD2 (6 bases). V was pared by 0 bases and J by 1 base, with 17 bases between. Germline V CDR1 and CDR2: SGHTA, FQGTGA. This CDR3 comprises 18 residues. Written as DNA, the CDR3 is TGTGCCAGCAGCTTAACTACCGGCTTTGGAGGGGGCACAGATACGCAGTATTTT. This sequence encodes CASSLTTGFGGGTDTQYF.

The chain is built from TRBV12-5 and TRBJ2-3; 9 bases match TRBD2. From germline, CDR1 is LGHNT and CDR2 FRNRAP. CDR3 length equals 20 residues. J lost 2 bases, V lost 8 bases, and 23 bases had no gene match. The CDR3 sequence is CASTPRGPRASGAHTDTQYF. CDR3 sequence (DNA): TGTGCTAGTACCCCTCGTGGCCCCCGGGCTAGCGGGGCGCACACAGATACGCAGTATTTT.

With respect to this clone: One end of the junction varies from germline; a read error may be responsible. J is TRBJ2-2 and V is TRBV28; either TRBD1 or TRBD2 may fit D (5 bases each). The CDR3 has 16 amino acids. CDR1 is MDHEN, CDR2 SYDVKM, per germline. In DNA form, the CDR3 reads TGTGTCAGCAGTCCGTACCTGGGACGAAACACCGGGGAGCTGTTTTTT. The encoded protein is CVSSPYLGRNTGELFF.

V is TRBV5-1 and J is TRBJ2-1, with D possibly matching TRBD2 (6 bases). The germline CDR1 and CDR2 sequences are SGHRS and YFSETQ. The V and J ends lost 2 bases and 0 bases respectively, with 15 bases between them. This CDR3 spans 17 amino acids. The CDR3: CASSFRGLGSSYNEQFF. The CDR3 nucleotides are TGCGCCAGCAGCTTCCGGGGACTTGGGAGCTCCTACAATGAGCAGTTCTTC.

The rearrangement joins TRBV6-1 to TRBJ2-6; D is unresolved. The CDR3 is 14 amino acids. CDR1 and CDR2 from the germline V gene are MNHNS and SASEGT. The ends were cut back, 11 bases at V and 0 bases at J, with 11 bases in the middle. CDR3 nucleotide sequence: TGTGCCGCCCGAGGTGGCTCTGGGGCCAACGTCCTGACTTTC. Its translation is CAARGGSGANVLTF.

The V and J genes are TRBV5-1 and TRBJ2-7; D is perhaps TRBD1 (6 bases). In germline, CDR1 is SGHRS, CDR2 YFSETQ. This CDR3 contains 12 residues. Trimming cost V 4 bases and J 4 bases, with 9 bases left between them. The CDR3 DNA is TGCGCCAGCAGCCCGGACAGTTACGAGCAGTACTTC. This encodes CASSPDSYEQYF.

The J gene is TRBJ2-7, the V gene TRBV7-2, with TRBD2 identical over 14 bases. This CDR3 is built from 16 residues. The junction had 5 bases not matched to a gene; V was cut back by 4 bases and J by 3 bases. Germline CDR1 and CDR2: SGHTA and FQGNSA. CDR3 amino acids: CASSWTSGGSNYEQYF. The DNA for the CDR3 is TGTGCCAGCAGCTGGACTAGCGGGGGGTCAAACTACGAGCAGTACTTC.

V gene TRBV9 combines with J gene TRBJ2-1; no clear D. Per the germline V gene, CDR1 is SGDLS and CDR2 is YYNGEE. Trimming removed 0 bases at V and 4 bases at J, with 8 bases between. This CDR3 region has 14 residues. Written as DNA, the CDR3 is TGTGCCAGCAGCGTAGAGGAAGGTTACAATGAGCAGTTCTTC. It is translated as CASSVEEGYNEQFF.

V is TRBV7-2 and J is TRBJ1-2, with 7 bases aligning to TRBD1. Trimming at V came to 7 bases and at J to 2 bases, leaving 16 bases not matched to a gene. The germline V gene encodes CDR1 SGHTA and CDR2 FQGNSA. The CDR3 covers 17 residues. This CDR3 is CASTYVGQDLLNYGYTF. In DNA form, the CDR3 reads TGTGCCAGCACCTATGTAGGACAGGACCTCCTAAACTATGGCTACACCTTC.

The rearrangement links TRBV5-1 to TRBJ2-5, with a possible D match to TRBD2 (7 bases). The CDR3 spans 15 residues. V lost 0 bases and J lost 6, with 15 bases in between. CDR1 is SGHRS and CDR2 is YFSETQ in the germline V gene. Here the CDR3 reads CASSLAVGGRKTQYF. CDR3 sequence (DNA): TGCGCCAGCAGCTTGGCCGTGGGGGGGCGAAAGACCCAGTACTTC.

The rearrangement uses TRBV5-1 and TRBJ2-1; D is perhaps TRBD2 (6 bases). The germline V gene encodes CDR1 SGHRS and CDR2 YFSETQ. V lost 4 bases and J 6 bases, leaving 23 bases between the germline ends. The CDR3 covers 17 residues. The CDR3 region is CASSVQKGDRGANEQFF. DNA of the CDR3: TGCGCCAGCAGCGTTCAAAAAGGGGACCGCGGGGCCAATGAGCAGTTCTTC. Full variable domain (remainder filled in from reference TRBV5-1 and TRBJ2-1): KAGVTQTPRYLIKTRGQQVTLSCSPISGHRSVSWYQQTPGQGLQFLFEYFSETQRNKGNFPGRFSGRQFSNSRSEMNVSTLELGDSALYLCASSVQKGDRGANEQFFGPGTRLTVL.